This paragraph covers one T cell receptor (beta chain) sequence. As yet, its antigen is unknown. This sample stems from a study of STAT5B mutations in CD4+ large granular lymphocyte leukemia. Points from the study as a whole: Compared with healthy controls (2/35), patient top clones favored TRBV06 (8/27).

TCRdb's copy holds only in-frame clones and misses some; the assay was immunoSEQ multiplex PCR. The sample consists of about 3,600 clones, 75% to 85% of them appearing once. This CDR3 has 15 residues. The V segment lost 2 bases and the J segment 3 bases; nucleotides outside the gene matches: 5. The germline V gene encodes CDR1 SGHKS and CDR2 YYEKEE (reference sequence). The chain recombines TRBV5-5 with TRBJ1-5, with 7 positions matching TRBD1. The origin of this receptor is a man in his 60s with CD4+ T-cell large granular lymphocyte leukemia. The sequencing sample was made of PBMCs. This chain's CDR3 is CASSLKQGPNQPQHF. The CDR3 nucleotides are TGTGCCAGCAGCTTAAAACAGGGGCCCAATCAGCCCCAGCATTTT.